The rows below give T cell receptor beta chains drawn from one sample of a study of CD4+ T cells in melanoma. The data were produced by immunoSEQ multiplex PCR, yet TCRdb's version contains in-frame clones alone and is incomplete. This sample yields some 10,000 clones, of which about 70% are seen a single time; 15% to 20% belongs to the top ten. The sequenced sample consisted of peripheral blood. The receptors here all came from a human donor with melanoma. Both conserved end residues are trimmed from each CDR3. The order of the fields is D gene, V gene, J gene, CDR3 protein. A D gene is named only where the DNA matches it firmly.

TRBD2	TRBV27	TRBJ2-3	ASSLGIGRGGRLVTDTQY
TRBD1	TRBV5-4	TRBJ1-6	ASSFQGENSPLH
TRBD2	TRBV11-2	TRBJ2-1	ASSLVAGGFYNEQF
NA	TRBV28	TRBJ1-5	ASSLRQPQH
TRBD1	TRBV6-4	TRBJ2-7	AIGTGRSYEQY
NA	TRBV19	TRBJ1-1	ASSQRRLRTEAF
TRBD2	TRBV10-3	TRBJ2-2	AISESSGRGANTGELF
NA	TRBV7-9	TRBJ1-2	ASSPLLRGGYT
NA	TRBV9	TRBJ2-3	ASSGTGTSTDTQY
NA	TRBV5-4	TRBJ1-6	ASSQGGNSPLH
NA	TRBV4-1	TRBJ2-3	ASSRPLRGRTDTQY
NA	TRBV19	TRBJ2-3	ASRRGGDTQY
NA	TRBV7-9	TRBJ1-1	ASSLMVNTEAF
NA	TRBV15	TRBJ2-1	ATSAQAGNEQF
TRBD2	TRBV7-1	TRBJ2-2	ASSFPTSGNTGELF
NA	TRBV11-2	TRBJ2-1	ASGSLRGENEQF
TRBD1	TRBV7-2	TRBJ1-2	ASSPQGQGHGYT
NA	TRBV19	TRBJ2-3	ASSIPPRRGLDTQY
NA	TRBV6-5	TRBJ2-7	ASSYSGAGSYEQY
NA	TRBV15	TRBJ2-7	ATSRARGPYEQY
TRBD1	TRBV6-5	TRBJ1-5	ASRRTGRNQPQH
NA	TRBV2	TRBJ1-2	ASSEAWDVNYGYT
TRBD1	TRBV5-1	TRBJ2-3	ASSLAGTDESTQY
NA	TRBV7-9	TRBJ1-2	ASSSGDSPRGGYT
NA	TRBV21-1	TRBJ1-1	ASSKDGRARANTEAF
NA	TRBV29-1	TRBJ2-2	SVDWNTGELF
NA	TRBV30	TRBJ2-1	AWNARRELYNEQF
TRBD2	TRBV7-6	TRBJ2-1	ASTDPSGYNEQF
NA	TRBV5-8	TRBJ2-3	ASSDVRVVSTDTQY
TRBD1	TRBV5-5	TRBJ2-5	ASSLKGQGRGETQY
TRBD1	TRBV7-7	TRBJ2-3	ASSLGSGQGQDTQY
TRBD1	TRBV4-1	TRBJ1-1	ASSLGAGGAF
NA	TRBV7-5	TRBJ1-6	ASSATGRNSPLH
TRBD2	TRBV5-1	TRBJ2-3	ASSFDLAGTGDTQY
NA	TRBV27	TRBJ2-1	ASRVYNEQF
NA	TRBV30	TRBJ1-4	AARDLRLWGEKLF
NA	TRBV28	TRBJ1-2	ASSFRDYGYT
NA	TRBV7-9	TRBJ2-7	ASTEISSYEQY
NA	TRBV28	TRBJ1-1	ASSLLGHGEAF
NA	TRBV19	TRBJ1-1	ASSILAGDTEAF
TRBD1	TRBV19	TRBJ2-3	ASSTSGQPTDTQY
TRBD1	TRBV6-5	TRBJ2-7	ASQQGRYEQY
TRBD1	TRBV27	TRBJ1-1	ASSPGQGAVGTEAF